The 3 T cell receptor beta chains given below trace back to one sample, sequenced in a study of blood T cells in healthy people across ages. Primed by a sample-barcoded 5' primer and a J-beta primer mix, a second PCR proceeded for 7 to 11 cycles. A single record per CDR3 protein comes from TCRdb applying MiXCR to the 5' RACE reads. The data show roughly 1 million distinct CDR3 sequences, with almost 25% seen just once and about 0.8% held by the top ten. This same sample was also taken into another study, of T cells of mothers and their children.

Sequencing input: blood. These receptors originate from a girl aged 2 to 9 in good health.

The chain combines TRBV10-3 with TRBJ2-5, with a weak D call TRBD1 (6 bases). Germline assignment: CDR1 ENHRY and CDR2 SYGVKD. Trimming cost V 10 bases and J 2 bases, with 11 bases left between them. The CDR3 extends over 12 amino acids. The CDR3 here is CAKQGLQETQYF. Here the CDR3 DNA reads TGTGCCAAACAGGGCTTGCAAGAGACCCAGTACTTC.

J is TRBJ2-5 and V is TRBV24-1; possibly TRBD1 for D (5 bases). The DNA end is a closer match to TRBJ2-1, so the J assignment may be wrong. The CDR3 extends over 14 amino acids. Germline loops: CDR1 KGHDR, CDR2 SFDVKD. The CDR3 spells CATSDPGWGSEQFF. DNA of the CDR3: TGTGCCACCAGTGATCCAGGATGGGGCAGCGAGCAGTTCTTC.

The CDR3 spells CSVEGQANTGELFF. The CDR3 DNA is TGCAGCGTTGAAGGACAGGCTAACACCGGGGAGCTGTTTTTT. This chain connects TRBV29-1 to TRBJ2-2; D might be TRBD1 (6 bases). The CDR3 is 14 residues long. V lost 1 base and J lost 2, with 8 bases in between. The germline gives CDR1 SQVTM, CDR2 ANQGSEA.